This record looks at one T cell receptor (beta chain) sequence and its context. These data come from a study of blood T cell repertoires in COVID-19. Study-wide background: Recovered status in Cohort 3 required two negative PCRs, clearance, or symptom resolution.

The table came from immunoSEQ multiplex PCR; TCRdb's copy has only in-frame clones and leaves some out. The repertoire holds a few hundred thousand clones, with around 87% as singletons. The V gene lost 7 bases and the J gene lost 1 base, with 10 bases spanning the gap. CDR1 and CDR2 (germline): MNHEY, SVGAGI. This CDR3 comprises 13 residues. The age range of participants was 18 to 89 years, with residence in about two dozen US areas. The sequence derives from a middle-aged man in a cohort exposed to, infected with or recovered from COVID-19 (not recorded which). The sequencing sample was made of PBMCs or T cells enriched from blood (not recorded which). V usage is TRBV6-5 and J usage is TRBJ1-1; possibly TRBD1 for D (5 bases). CDR3 sequence (DNA): TGTGCCAGCAAATTAGGACAGAACACTGAAGCTTTCTTT. Protein sequence: CASKLGQNTEAFF.